This entry concerns a single TCR beta chain. The data belong to a study of control samples from healthy donors and cancer patients. The protocol was immunoSEQ multiplex PCR, while the TCRdb copy is restricted to in-frame clones and leaves out a portion. The repertoire includes 140,000 to 150,000 clones, 93% of them detected once, and more than 5% sits in the top ten. V gave up 1 base and J gave up 3 bases; unmatched junction bases: 5. The CDR3 is 17 residues long. Germline-derived CDR1 and CDR2 are LGHNA and YSLEER. Sequenced: blood. The TCR sequence derives from a man younger than 35 in good health. V usage is TRBV4-3 and J usage is TRBJ2-2; 10 positions match TRBD1. CDR3 bases: TGCGCCAGCAGCCAAGGTGCGGGACAGGGGTACACCGGGGAGCTGTTTTTT. Its protein is CASSQGAGQGYTGELFF.